Presented here are 27 T cell receptor beta chains from one specimen sequenced in a study of cytomegalovirus exposure and HLA in healthy donors. Researchers ran the PCR with 60 Vbeta and 13 Jbeta primers. Profiled with immunoSEQ multiplex PCR; TCRdb holds only in-frame clones, not every one. Here the sample spans more than 95,000 clones, roughly 80% being singletons. Source material: PBMCs. The source is a woman in her fifties or sixties in good health and CMV-seronegative.

This clone occurred once. The chain links TRBV29-1 to TRBJ1-2; 8 bases line up with TRBD1. CDR1 and CDR2 from the germline V gene are SQVTM and ANQGSEA. This CDR3 has 13 residues. V shed 3 bases, J shed 2 bases, and the junction held 2 bases outside the gene matches. The CDR3 DNA reads as TGCAGCGTTGAGCAGGGGGCAAACTATGGCTACACCTTC. Its translation is CSVEQGANYGYTF.

J is TRBJ1-5 and V is TRBV28; 10 nucleotides line up with TRBD1. This CDR3 comprises 18 residues. The germline CDR1 and CDR2 sequences are MDHEN and SYDVKM. With V trimmed by 4 bases and J by 7 bases, 16 bases remained unmatched. The CDR3 DNA is TGTGCCAGCAGTTCGGAGACAGGGGGCGGGATGGGGTGGCAGCCCCAGCATTTT. This codes for CASSSETGGGMGWQPQHF.

This clone was picked up a small number of times. At the DNA level, this CDR3 is encoded by other sequences in the same sample as well. The chain carries TRBV5-6 and TRBJ1-1, with D hard to call. Trimming took off 4 bases at V and 1 base at J, with 11 bases between the two ends. Per the germline V gene, CDR1 is SGHDT and CDR2 is YYEEEE. This CDR3 contains 14 residues. The CDR3 spells CASSLTGGNTEAFF. CDR3 bases: TGTGCCAGCAGCCTGACGGGAGGGAACACTGAAGCTTTCTTT. Full variable domain (remainder filled in from reference TRBV5-6 and TRBJ1-1): DAGVTQSPTHLIKTRGQQVTLRCSPKSGHDTVSWYQQALGQGPQFIFQYYEEEERQRGNFPDRFSGHQFPNYSSELNVNALLLGDSALYLCASSLTGGNTEAFFGQGTRLTVV.

The rearrangement uses TRBV5-6 and TRBJ2-3; D not certain. The V and J ends lost 4 bases and 10 bases respectively, with 13 bases between them. The CDR3 loop spans 12 amino acids. The germline gives CDR1 SGHDT, CDR2 YYEEEE. CDR3 sequence reads: CASSPDSMSQYF. CDR3 nucleotides: TGTGCCAGCAGCCCAGACTCGATGTCGCAGTATTTT.

This rearrangement joins TRBV4-3 to TRBJ2-1, with 9 bases fitting TRBD2. The CDR3 spans 16 residues. The germline CDR1 and CDR2 sequences are LGHNA and YSLEER. J was trimmed by 0 bases and V by 4 bases; bases with no gene match: 4. For the CDR3, the DNA is TGCGCCAGCAGCCCAAGCGGGGGGAGCTCCTACAATGAGCAGTTCTTC. It yields the protein CASSPSGGSSYNEQFF.

This rearrangement joins TRBV7-2 to TRBJ2-3; 10 positions agree with TRBD2. This CDR3 region has 14 residues. Germline V gene lookup returns CDR1 SGHTA and CDR2 FQGNSA. J gave up 10 bases and V 7 bases, and 11 bases lay outside the gene matches. The CDR3: CASNPSGSSGPQYF. In nucleotides, the CDR3 is TGTGCCAGCAACCCTAGCGGGAGTAGCGGGCCGCAGTATTTT.

In this sample, this clone turned up many times. V is TRBV28 and J is TRBJ1-5; a weak D match, TRBD1 (6 bases). V shed 5 bases and J shed 2 bases, with 13 bases lying between them. CDR1 and CDR2 (germline): MDHEN, SYDVKM. There are 15 residues in the CDR3. CDR3 region: CASSLTGRGNQPQHF. The CDR3, as DNA: TGTGCCAGCAGTCTAACAGGGAGGGGCAATCAGCCCCAGCATTTT.

The J gene is TRBJ2-3, the V gene TRBV9; TRBD2 aligns across 9 bases. Germline loops: CDR1 SGDLS, CDR2 YYNGEE. CDR3 length: 13 residues. J lost 5 bases, V lost 7 bases, and 5 bases had no gene match. The DNA for the CDR3 is TGTGCCAGCTCCGCGGGAGGGTTAGATACGCAGTATTTT. This codes for CASSAGGLDTQYF. Filled out from reference TRBV9 and TRBJ2-3, the complete variable domain reads DSGVTQTPKHLITATGQRVTLRCSPRSGDLSVYWYQQSLDQGLQFLIQYYNGEERAKGNILERFSAQQFPDLHSELNLSSLELGDSALYFCASSAGGLDTQYFGPGTRLTVL.

J is TRBJ2-1 and V is TRBV4-1; TRBD2 matches at 14 bases. Germline V CDR1 and CDR2: MGHRA, YSYEKL. Trimming at V came to 1 base and at J to 4 bases, leaving 6 bases not matched to a gene. This CDR3 has 18 amino acids. CDR3 residues: CASSQGLAGGPYYNEQFF. CDR3 coding DNA: TGCGCCAGCAGCCAAGGACTAGCGGGAGGGCCCTATTACAATGAGCAGTTCTTC.

A single count supports this clone. This chain joins TRBV18 and TRBJ2-1, with 14 bases identical to TRBD2. Germline V CDR1 and CDR2: KGHSH, LQKENI. The V segment lost 5 bases and the J segment 7 bases; nucleotides outside the gene matches: 10. This CDR3 comprises 17 residues. CDR3 sequence reads: CASSLGLAGAGVNEQFF. CDR3 sequence (DNA): TGTGCCAGCTCATTGGGACTAGCGGGAGCCGGTGTGAATGAGCAGTTCTTC.

This chain links TRBV6-5 with TRBJ2-7; 8 bases are a match to TRBD1. Germline V gene lookup returns CDR1 MNHEY and CDR2 SVGAGI. J lost 3 bases, V lost 5 bases, and 6 bases had no gene match. This CDR3 is built from 14 residues. The CDR3 nucleotides read TGTGCCAGCAGTCGGGACAGGCGACTCTACGAGCAGTACTTC. Protein sequence: CASSRDRRLYEQYF.

This clone has only a few counts. The V gene is TRBV4-2, the J gene TRBJ1-2, with 7 nucleotides matching TRBD1. Trimming at V came to 1 base and at J to 4 bases, leaving 3 bases not matched to a gene. Germline V gene lookup returns CDR1 LGHNA and CDR2 YNFKEQ. This CDR3 has 14 amino acids. DNA for the CDR3: TGTGCCAGCAGCCAAGCTCGACAGGGCTATGGCTACACCTTC. As protein: CASSQARQGYGYTF.

V gene TRBV4-3 combines with J gene TRBJ1-1; a weak D match, TRBD1 (6 bases). The length of the CDR3 is 17 residues. CDR1 LGHNA and CDR2 YSLEER come from the germline V gene. Trimming took off 4 bases at V and 0 bases at J, with 18 bases between the two ends. The CDR3 sequence is CASSPYLGAGVNTEAFF. Written as DNA, the CDR3 is TGCGCCAGCAGCCCTTACCTAGGAGCAGGGGTGAACACTGAAGCTTTCTTT.

Comment on this clone: A read error may account for a junction end that differs from germline. The CDR3 nucleotides are TGTTCCAGCTCGGGGTCGGGACTAGCGGGAGCCGCAGATACGCAGTATTTT. Translated: CSSSGSGLAGAADTQYF. The gene calls are TRBV7-9 and TRBJ2-3; 14 bases are shared with TRBD2. Looked up from germline, CDR1 is SEHNR and CDR2 is FQNEAQ (reference sequence). The CDR3 has 17 residues.

Notes on this clone: Other DNA sequences in the sample encode the same CDR3. V usage is TRBV10-2 and J usage is TRBJ2-4; 12 bases match TRBD2. The V gene end was trimmed by 8 bases and the J gene end by 3 bases; junction bases not matched to a gene: 11. CDR3 length: 17 residues. Germline values: CDR1 WSHSY, CDR2 SAAADI. The CDR3 loop is CASLGLAGGPDKNIQYF. CDR3 nucleotides: TGCGCCAGCCTGGGGCTAGCGGGAGGGCCGGACAAAAACATTCAGTACTTC.

There are a few counts of this clone. The chain is built from TRBV15 and TRBJ2-7; the match to TRBD2 covers 8 bases. Trimming cost V 8 bases and J 2 bases; bases outside gene matches: 14. CDR1 is LNHNV and CDR2 is YYDKDF in the germline V gene (reference sequence). The CDR3 is 16 residues long. The DNA for the CDR3 is TGTGCCACCGGTTCGACGGGGAGCGGGGGTCCCTACGAGCAGTACTTC. Translating gives CATGSTGSGGPYEQYF.

The chain couples TRBV9 to TRBJ2-1; D is possibly TRBD2 (5 bases). With 3 bases removed from V and 9 bases from J, the gap between germline ends came to 10 bases. Germline CDR1 SGDLS, CDR2 YYNGEE. This CDR3 is 12 amino acids long. The CDR3 sequence: CASSAGVSEQFF. CDR3 DNA sequence: TGTGCCAGCAGCGCCGGGGTAAGTGAGCAGTTCTTC.

This clone was recorded a few times. The chain has TRBV27 and TRBJ2-2; 7 bases fit TRBD2. Looked up from germline, CDR1 is MNHEY and CDR2 is SMNVEV (reference sequence). The CDR3 extends over 17 amino acids. The trim removed 7 bases at V and 7 bases at J, leaving 18 bases unmatched. The CDR3 DNA is TGTGCCAGCACCACCTTGGTATGGGGGAGGGCCGGCGGGGAGCTGTTTTTT. The encoded protein is CASTTLVWGRAGGELFF.

This chain joins TRBV13 and TRBJ2-7; 9 bases map to TRBD1. The junction had 12 bases not matched to a gene; V was cut back by 3 bases and J by 3 bases. This CDR3 is built from 17 residues. The germline V gene encodes CDR1 PRHDT and CDR2 FYEKMQ (reference sequence). CDR3 coding DNA: TGTGCCAGCAGCTTTTATTTGACGGGACAGGGAGACTACGAGCAGTACTTC. It specifies CASSFYLTGQGDYEQYF.

The chain employs TRBV28 and TRBJ2-3; D might be TRBD2 (5 bases). Germline-derived CDR1 and CDR2 are MDHEN and SYDVKM. This CDR3 contains 15 residues. V was cut by 3 bases and J by 5 bases, with 15 bases left in between. CDR3 DNA sequence: TGTGCCAGCAGTTTTCCCGGACTTTTGAAAGATACGCAGTATTTT. As protein: CASSFPGLLKDTQYF.

In this sample, this clone turned up once. CDR3 in amino acids: CASSPGTYGSTDTQYF. DNA for the CDR3: TGCGCCAGCAGCCCCGGGACTTACGGAAGCACAGATACGCAGTATTTT. The rearrangement uses TRBV5-1 and TRBJ2-3, with D possibly TRBD2 on 6 matching bases. Looked up from germline, CDR1 is SGHRS and CDR2 is YFSETQ. Trimming pared 4 bases from V and 0 bases from J, leaving 15 bases between. The CDR3 runs 16 residues.

The rearrangement links TRBV5-4 to TRBJ1-6; 7 bases match TRBD1. CDR1 is SGHNT, CDR2 YYREEE, per germline (reference sequence). The ends lost 3 bases at V and 7 bases at J; junction bases unmatched: 4. The CDR3 has 14 amino acids. The CDR3 region is CASSSTGLNSPLHF. Written as DNA, the CDR3 is TGTGCCAGCAGCTCGACAGGGTTGAATTCACCCCTCCACTTT.

The chain couples TRBV9 to TRBJ2-7, with 8 bases identical to TRBD2. Per the germline V gene, CDR1 is SGDLS and CDR2 is YYNGEE. V lost 4 bases, J lost 1 base, and 10 bases stayed unmatched. The CDR3 has 16 amino acids. The CDR3: CASSSSRLAQSYEQYF. The CDR3 DNA sequence: TGTGCCAGCAGCAGCTCACGACTAGCGCAGTCCTACGAGCAGTACTTC. The entire variable domain, with the rest obtained from reference TRBV9 and TRBJ2-7, is as follows: DSGVTQTPKHLITATGQRVTLRCSPRSGDLSVYWYQQSLDQGLQFLIQYYNGEERAKGNILERFSAQQFPDLHSELNLSSLELGDSALYFCASSSSRLAQSYEQYFGPGTRLTVT.

V usage is TRBV19 and J usage is TRBJ2-1; D may be TRBD2 (6 bases). The V and J ends lost 4 bases and 3 bases respectively, with 13 bases between them. The germline V gene has CDR1 LNHDA and CDR2 SQIVND (reference sequence). The CDR3 covers 15 residues. Here the CDR3 DNA reads TGTGCCAGTAGTACCCTCATTAGCGGCTACAATGAGCAGTTCTTC. Translated, it gives CASSTLISGYNEQFF.

The chain couples TRBV5-6 to TRBJ2-1, with 9 bases aligning to TRBD2. Germline trimming cut 0 bases from V and 3 bases from J; bases unmatched to any gene: 4. Germline V gene lookup returns CDR1 SGHDT and CDR2 YYEEEE. The CDR3 sequence is 16 residues long. CDR3 loop: CASSLGAGGHYNEQFF. CDR3 DNA: TGTGCCAGCAGCTTGGGAGCGGGAGGTCACTACAATGAGCAGTTCTTC.

This rearrangement joins TRBV19 to TRBJ2-5; tentatively, D is TRBD2 (5 bases). V was shortened by 2 bases and J by 1 base, with 8 bases between the two germline ends. CDR3 length: 14 amino acids. In germline, CDR1 is LNHDA, CDR2 SQIVND (reference sequence). This chain's CDR3 is CASSISGSQETQYF. CDR3 sequence (DNA): TGTGCCAGTAGTATATCGGGGTCCCAAGAGACCCAGTACTTC. The full variable domain, its missing parts supplied by reference TRBV19 and TRBJ2-5, is DGGITQSPKYLFRKEGQNVTLSCEQNLNHDAMYWYRQDPGQGLRLIYYSQIVNDFQKGDIAEGYSVSREKKESFPLTVTSAQKNPTAFYLCASSISGSQETQYFGPGTRLLVL.

In regard to this clone: Compared with germline, one end of the junction differs, possibly owing to a read error. In the same sample, other DNA sequences code for this CDR3. The chain couples TRBV6-4 to TRBJ2-1; TRBD2 aligns across 8 bases. In germline, CDR1 is MRHNA, CDR2 SNTAGT. The CDR3 has 15 amino acids. The CDR3 DNA is TGTGCCAGCAGTCTTATAGCGGGGCCTTACAACGAGCAGTTCTTC. This translates into CASSLIAGPYNEQFF.